This TCR beta chain was obtained from a study of cytomegalovirus exposure and HLA in healthy donors. Looking at the study overall: One earlier analysis, a look at 150 million to 200 million T cells, found roughly 120 million unique TCR beta sequences. Membership in the Caucasian-associated ancestry cluster was found for about 80% of approximately 400 genotyped donors. General study results and limits: Some highly shared sequence variants likely arose as a pipeline artifact. In a later analysis, a genetic analysis reported fewer productive-TCR N-insertions in an Asian-associated ancestry cluster than the cohort average.

Regarding this clone: The antigen is undetermined. This sample includes further DNA sequences coding for the same CDR3.

The CDR3 has 16 residues. Germline V lookup: CDR1 SGHRS, CDR2 YFSETQ. The trim removed 2 bases at V and 4 bases at J, leaving 3 bases unmatched. The PCR ran on 60 Vbeta and 13 Jbeta primers. Clones were sequenced by immunoSEQ multiplex PCR, and TCRdb holds only the in-frame ones, with some missing. Among some 160,000 clones, more than 65% were seen once, and the ten largest hold 1.6%. The genes are TRBV5-1 and TRBJ2-1, with TRBD2 identical over 13 bases. Sequenced material: PBMCs. The sequence was obtained from a woman in her thirties in good health and CMV-seronegative. CDR3 protein: CASSLKLAGGYNEQFF. The CDR3 DNA reads TGCGCCAGCAGCTTAAAACTAGCGGGAGGGTACAATGAGCAGTTCTTC.